This T cell receptor (beta chain) was sequenced during a study of regulatory T cells in long-lasting Graves disease. The CDR3 consists of 13 residues. V lost 6 bases to trimming and J lost 4 bases, with 12 bases between them. From germline, CDR1 is SGHTA and CDR2 FQGNSA. The table lists this clonotype with many counts. Libraries of TCR beta came from iRepertoire HTBI primers plus Arm-PCR of CDR3 regions. TCRdb re-analysed the multiplex PCR reads in MiXCR, keeping a single row per CDR3 protein. The data contain about 470,000 distinct CDR3 sequences, about 20% of them singletons. Time point given: persistent/refractory GD, antithyroid drugs over 5 years with positive TRAb. PBMCs were the source of the RNA used for TCR sequencing.

The starting material was peripheral blood mononuclear cells (PBMCs), obtained when the disease was refractory, from a patient treated with antithyroid drugs. The source is a female donor with Graves disease. The chain uses TRBV7-2 and TRBJ1-2; D gene uncertain. Here the CDR3 DNA reads TGTGCCAGCAGTTATTTAACCTCCTATGGCTACACCTTC. It specifies CASSYLTSYGYTF.